This paragraph covers one TCR beta chain sequence. The sample is drawn from a study of cytotoxic CD8 clonotypes in ibrutinib-treated CLL. Germline CDR1 is SGHVS and CDR2 is FNYEAQ. The CDR3 loop spans 15 amino acids. Trimming cost V 1 base and J 2 bases, with 9 bases left between them. Libraries were prepared by immunoSEQ multiplex PCR; TCRdb keeps only in-frame clonotypes and omits some of them. The data show about 49,000 clones, 69% seen once. The chain is built from TRBV7-6 and TRBJ1-3; tentative D call: TRBD1 (5 bases). The clonotype comes from a human donor with chronic lymphocytic leukemia. The specimen was PBMCs, collected after 12 months of ibrutinib treatment. The CDR3 bases are TGTGCCAGCAGCTTAGGTCAGGGCACTGGAAACACCATATATTTT. Its translation: CASSLGQGTGNTIYF.